What follows is one T cell receptor (beta chain) and its context. Compared with germline, one end of the junction differs, possibly owing to a read error. The data derive from a study of blood T cell repertoires in COVID-19. Overall study context: Samples taken during acute and convalescent COVID-19 were collected in the United States, Italy and Spain.

Per the authors' pipeline: Amplification of reference gene primers was used by the study to estimate nucleated cell counts. The repertoire was sequenced with immunoSEQ multiplex PCR; TCRdb's copy has only in-frame clones and lacks some. That table gives V, J and clone size, and the DNA gave D and trimming. Of about 130,000 clones in the sample, about nine tenths were seen once. The CDR3 covers 16 residues. Germline assignment: CDR1 SSHAT and CDR2 FNYEAQ (reference sequence). The sequenced sample was peripheral blood. This receptor was identified in a man aged 45-60 years with acute or convalescent COVID-19. V is TRBV7-7 and J is TRBJ1-3; 7 nucleotides align to TRBD1. The CDR3 reads CASSPQGGTTGNTIYF. The CDR3 DNA sequence: TGTGCTAGCAGCCCTCAGGGGGGAACGACTGGAAACACCATATATTTT.